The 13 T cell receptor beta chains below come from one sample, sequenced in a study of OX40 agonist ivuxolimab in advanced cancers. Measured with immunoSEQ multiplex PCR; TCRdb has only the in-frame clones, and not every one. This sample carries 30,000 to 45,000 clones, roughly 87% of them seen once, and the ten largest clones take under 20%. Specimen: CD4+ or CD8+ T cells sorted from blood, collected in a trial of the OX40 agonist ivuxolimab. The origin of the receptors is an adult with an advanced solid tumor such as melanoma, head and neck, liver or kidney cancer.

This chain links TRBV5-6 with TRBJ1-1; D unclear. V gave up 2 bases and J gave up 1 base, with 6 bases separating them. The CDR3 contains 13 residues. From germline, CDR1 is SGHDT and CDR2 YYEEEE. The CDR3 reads CASSFTENTEAFF. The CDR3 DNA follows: TGTGCCAGCAGCTTCACAGAGAACACTGAAGCTTTCTTT.

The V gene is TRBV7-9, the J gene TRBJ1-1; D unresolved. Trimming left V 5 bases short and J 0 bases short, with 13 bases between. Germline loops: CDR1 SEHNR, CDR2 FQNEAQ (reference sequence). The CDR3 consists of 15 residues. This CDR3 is CASSPPAIMNTEAFF. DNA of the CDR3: TGTGCCAGCAGCCCACCGGCAATTATGAACACTGAAGCTTTCTTT.

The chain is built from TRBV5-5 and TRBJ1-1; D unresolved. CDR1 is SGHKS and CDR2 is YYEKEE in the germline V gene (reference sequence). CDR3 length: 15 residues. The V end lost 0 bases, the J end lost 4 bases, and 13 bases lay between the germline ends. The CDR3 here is CASSLDPGYFTEAFF. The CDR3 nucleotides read TGTGCCAGCAGCTTGGATCCGGGGTATTTCACTGAAGCTTTCTTT. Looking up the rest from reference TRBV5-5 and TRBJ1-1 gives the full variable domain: DAGVTQSPTHLIKTRGQQVTLRCSPISGHKSVSWYQQVLGQGPQFIFQYYEKEERGRGNFPDRFSARQFPNYSSELNVNALLLGDSALYLCASSLDPGYFTEAFFGQGTRLTVV.

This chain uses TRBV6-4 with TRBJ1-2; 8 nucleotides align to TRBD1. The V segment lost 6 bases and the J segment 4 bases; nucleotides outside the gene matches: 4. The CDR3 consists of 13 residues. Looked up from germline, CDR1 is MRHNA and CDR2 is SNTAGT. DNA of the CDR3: TGTGCCAGCAGGAGGGACAGGAGCTATGGCTACACCTTC. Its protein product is CASRRDRSYGYTF.

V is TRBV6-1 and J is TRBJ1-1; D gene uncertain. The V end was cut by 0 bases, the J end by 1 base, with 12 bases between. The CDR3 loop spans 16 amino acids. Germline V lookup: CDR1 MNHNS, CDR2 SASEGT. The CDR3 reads CASSEALGSGNTEAFF. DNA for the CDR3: TGTGCCAGCAGTGAAGCGCTGGGGTCGGGGAACACTGAAGCTTTCTTT.

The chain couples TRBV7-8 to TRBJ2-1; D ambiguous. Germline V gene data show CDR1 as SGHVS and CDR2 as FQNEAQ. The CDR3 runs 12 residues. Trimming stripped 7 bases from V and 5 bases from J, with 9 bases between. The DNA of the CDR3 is TGTGCCAGCACCTTTGCTAACAATGAGCAGTTCTTC. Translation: CASTFANNEQFF. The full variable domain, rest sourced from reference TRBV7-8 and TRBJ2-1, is GAGVSQSPRYKVAKRGQDVALRCDPISGHVSLFWYQQALGQGPEFLTYFQNEAQLDKSGLPSDRFFAERPEGSVSTLKIQRTQQEDSAVYLCASTFANNEQFFGPGTRLTVL.

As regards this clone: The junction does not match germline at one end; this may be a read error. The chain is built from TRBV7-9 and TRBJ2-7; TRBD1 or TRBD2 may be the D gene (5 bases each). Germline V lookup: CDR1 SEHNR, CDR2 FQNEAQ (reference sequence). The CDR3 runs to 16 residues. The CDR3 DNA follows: TGTGCCAGCAGTTTAGTGCTAGGTAGGGACCCCTACGAGCAGTACTTC. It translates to CASSLVLGRDPYEQYF.

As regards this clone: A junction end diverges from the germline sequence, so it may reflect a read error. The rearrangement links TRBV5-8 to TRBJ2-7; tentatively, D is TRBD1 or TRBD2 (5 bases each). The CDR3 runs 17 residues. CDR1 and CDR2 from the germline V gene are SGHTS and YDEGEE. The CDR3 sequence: CAISPARIVSGRDEQYF. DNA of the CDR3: TGTGCCATCAGCCCGGCGAGGATCGTTTCGGGGCGCGACGAGCAGTACTTC.

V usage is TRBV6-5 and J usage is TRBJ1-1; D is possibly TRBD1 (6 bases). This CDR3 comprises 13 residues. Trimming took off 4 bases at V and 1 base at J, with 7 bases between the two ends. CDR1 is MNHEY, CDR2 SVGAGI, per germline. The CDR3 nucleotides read TGTGCCAGCAGTTGGACAGCGAACACTGAAGCTTTCTTT. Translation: CASSWTANTEAFF.

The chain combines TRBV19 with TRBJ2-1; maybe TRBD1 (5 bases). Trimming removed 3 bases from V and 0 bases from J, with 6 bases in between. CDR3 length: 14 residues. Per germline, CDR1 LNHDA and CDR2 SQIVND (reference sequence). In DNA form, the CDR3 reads TGTGCCAGTAGTATTGACAGCTCCTACAATGAGCAGTTCTTC. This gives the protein CASSIDSSYNEQFF. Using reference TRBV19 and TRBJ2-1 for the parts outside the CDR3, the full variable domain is DGGITQSPKYLFRKEGQNVTLSCEQNLNHDAMYWYRQDPGQGLRLIYYSQIVNDFQKGDIAEGYSVSREKKESFPLTVTSAQKNPTAFYLCASSIDSSYNEQFFGPGTRLTVL.

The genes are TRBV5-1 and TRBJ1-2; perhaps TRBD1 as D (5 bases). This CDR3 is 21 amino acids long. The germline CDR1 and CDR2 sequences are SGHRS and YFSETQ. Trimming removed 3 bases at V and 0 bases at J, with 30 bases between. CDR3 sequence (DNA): TGCGCCAGCAGCTCATTCACATATACCCCTTGGCGGGGGACGGCTAACTATGGCTACACCTTC. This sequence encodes CASSSFTYTPWRGTANYGYTF.

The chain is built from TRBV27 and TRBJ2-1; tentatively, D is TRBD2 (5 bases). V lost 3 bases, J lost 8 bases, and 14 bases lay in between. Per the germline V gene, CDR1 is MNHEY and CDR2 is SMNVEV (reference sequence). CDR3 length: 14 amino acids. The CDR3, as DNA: TGTGCCAGCAGTTTCAGCGGACTCACGCATGAGCAGTTCTTC. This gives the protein CASSFSGLTHEQFF.

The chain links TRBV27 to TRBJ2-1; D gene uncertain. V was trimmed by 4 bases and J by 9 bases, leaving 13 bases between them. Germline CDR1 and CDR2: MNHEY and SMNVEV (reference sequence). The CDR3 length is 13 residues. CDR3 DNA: TGTGCCAGCAGTTCAAATTTGTTGGGTGAGCAGTTCTTC. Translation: CASSSNLLGEQFF.